This T cell receptor (beta chain) originates from a study of lymphopenia after photon versus proton radiotherapy. Study-wide results and limits: Relative stability marked proton patients; photon patients lost diversity and naive cells. Survival link was tested only in deceased patients; proton benefit remains a possibility.

Details on this clone: Its antigen is undetermined.

This CDR3 has 15 amino acids. CDR1 SGHVS and CDR2 FNYEAQ come from the germline V gene. V lost 1 base and J 1 base, leaving 10 bases between the germline ends. TCRdb's copy holds only in-frame clones and misses some; the assay was immunoSEQ multiplex PCR. This table holds 40,000 to 55,000 clones, about 92% found once. V and J are TRBV7-6 and TRBJ1-1; D gene unclear. The sample in question was peripheral blood, obtained from a patient treated with photon-based radiotherapy. The receptor was derived from a middle-aged woman with cholangiocarcinoma. DNA of the CDR3: TGTGCCAGCAGCTTAGGGGGTGGGAGGAACACTGAAGCTTTCTTT. It encodes CASSLGGGRNTEAFF.